These T cell receptor beta chains were read from a single sample in a study of T cell responses to AZD1222 COVID-19 vaccine. Assay used: immunoSEQ multiplex PCR; TCRdb lists only in-frame clones, some missing. The sample includes around 120,000 clones, 70% to 90% of them seen just once. The input for sequencing was peripheral blood, taken on day 0 of AZD1222 vaccination. The receptors were sampled from an adult in good health. CDR3s include the opening cysteine and the closing phenylalanine or tryptophan. The D gene is left open where the match is weak. Some rows mark clone size as missing; the rest say once, few, many or name a class of expanded clone.

NA	NA	TRBV5-4	TRBJ2-1	TGTGCCAGCAGCCACGCACAGGGAACCTACAATGAGCAGTTCTTC	CASSHAQGTYNEQFF
NA	few	TRBV28	TRBJ1-2	TGTGCCAGCAGTTTGAACCTAATCGCCTGGGGCTACACCTTC	CASSLNLIAWGYTF
TRBD1	NA	TRBV6-5	TRBJ2-7	TGTGCCAGCACTCAACCGGGACAGACCTACGAGCAGTACTTC	CASTQPGQTYEQYF
NA	once	TRBV5-8	TRBJ2-2	TGTGCCAGCAGCTTGGCGAGGAACACCGGGGAGCTGTTTTTT	CASSLARNTGELFF
NA	NA	TRBV18	TRBJ1-1	TGTGCCAGCTCACCGAGGGTAGGGAGGACTGAAGCTTTCTTT	CASSPRVGRTEAFF
NA	NA	TRBV6-6	TRBJ1-1	TGTGCCAGCAGTTACCCACAGGTTCTGCGGGCTTTCTTT	CASSYPQVLRAFF
NA	NA	TRBV2	TRBJ1-1	TGTGCCAGCATTTCAGGGGCCATGCCCACCACTGATGAAGCTTTCTTT	CASISGAMPTTDEAFF
TRBD1	NA	TRBV27	TRBJ1-2	TGTGCCAGCAGTTTAGACAGGGGGCGGAGGGGCTACACCTTC	CASSLDRGRRGYTF
NA	NA	TRBV11-1	TRBJ1-2	TGTGCCAGCAGAACGACGGGGGGCGCGGACTATGGCTACACCTTC	CASRTTGGADYGYTF
NA	once	TRBV3-1/TRBV3-2	TRBJ2-7	TGTGCCAGCAGCCAAGGAACGCCGCAGTACTTC	CASSQGTPQYF
TRBD1	NA	TRBV6-5	TRBJ1-4	TGTGCCAGCAGTTGGTACCCGGGACAGACTAATGAAAAACTGTTTTTT	CASSWYPGQTNEKLFF
NA	once	TRBV20-1	TRBJ1-5	TGCAGTGCTAGAGGGGATGGGGACCAGCATTTT	CSARGDGDQHF
NA	NA	TRBV5-5	TRBJ2-7	TGTGCCAGCAGCTTTTTGAGGGACGGCGAGCAGTACTTC	CASSFLRDGEQYF
NA	NA	TRBV12-5	TRBJ2-3	TGTGCTAGTGCCCTTGGCCGGAGAGTAGGCGATACGCAGTATTTT	CASALGRRVGDTQYF
NA	NA	TRBV20-1	TRBJ1-1	TGCAGTGCTAGGATCCCCCCAACGGCTTTCTTT	CSARIPPTAFF
NA	NA	TRBV21-1	TRBJ2-2	TGTGCCAGCAGCAGAACCGGGACGGTGAACACCGGGGAGCTGTTTTTT	CASSRTGTVNTGELFF
TRBD1	NA	TRBV7-2	TRBJ1-2	TGTGCCAGCAGGCAGACAGGGGGAGAATATGGCTACACCTTC	CASRQTGGEYGYTF
TRBD2	few	TRBV15	TRBJ2-1	TGTGCCACCAGCAGGAGCAGCGGGAGGGCCAACAATGAGCAGTTCTTC	CATSRSSGRANNEQFF
NA	NA	TRBV28	TRBJ1-1	TGTGCCAGCAGTTTACCAGGGATGAACACTGAAGCTTTCTTT	CASSLPGMNTEAFF
NA	NA	TRBV6-7	TRBJ1-5	TGTGCCAGCAGCCTACGGGGCTATAGCAATCAGCCCCAGCATTTT	CASSLRGYSNQPQHF
TRBD1	NA	TRBV5-1	TRBJ2-1	TGCGCCAGCAGCTTGATCGACAGGGAAAACAATGAGCAGTTCTTC	CASSLIDRENNEQFF
TRBD1	once	TRBV6-5	TRBJ1-3	TGTGCCAGCAGGGACTTAACAGGGGGGAACACCATATATTTT	CASRDLTGGNTIYF
NA	NA	TRBV29-1	TRBJ2-7	TGCAGCGTTGAACCGACAGGGAGGACGGACGAGCAGTACTTC	CSVEPTGRTDEQYF
NA	once	TRBV20-1	TRBJ2-5	TGCAGTGCCACCGGGGAAGAGACCCAGTACTTC	CSATGEETQYF
NA	NA	TRBV12-3/TRBV12-4	TRBJ1-5	TGTGCCAGCAGTTTAGGCCCCCAGCCCCAGCATTTT	CASSLGPQPQHF
NA	NA	TRBV5-1	TRBJ1-1	TGCGCCAGCAGCCAACAAGTCTCTAACACTGAAGCTTTCTTT	CASSQQVSNTEAFF
NA	NA	TRBV30	TRBJ1-1	TGTGCCTGGAGGCTACTCTCGAGGGGCAGGGGAACTGAAGCTTTCTTT	CAWRLLSRGRGTEAFF
NA	NA	TRBV2	TRBJ1-3	TGTGCCAGCAGTGACCCCAGCTCTGGAAACACCATATATTTT	CASSDPSSGNTIYF
TRBD2	NA	TRBV6-5	TRBJ2-7	TGTGCCAGCAGTTATCGGCTAGCGGGAGCGGGCGAGCAGTACTTC	CASSYRLAGAGEQYF
NA	NA	TRBV28	TRBJ1-2	TGTGCCAGCAGTTTCGGGGGGGGTTCCTATGGCTACACCTTC	CASSFGGGSYGYTF
NA	NA	TRBV4-3	TRBJ2-7	TGCGCCAGCAGCCAAGATACAGGCTCCTACGAGCAGTACTTC	CASSQDTGSYEQYF